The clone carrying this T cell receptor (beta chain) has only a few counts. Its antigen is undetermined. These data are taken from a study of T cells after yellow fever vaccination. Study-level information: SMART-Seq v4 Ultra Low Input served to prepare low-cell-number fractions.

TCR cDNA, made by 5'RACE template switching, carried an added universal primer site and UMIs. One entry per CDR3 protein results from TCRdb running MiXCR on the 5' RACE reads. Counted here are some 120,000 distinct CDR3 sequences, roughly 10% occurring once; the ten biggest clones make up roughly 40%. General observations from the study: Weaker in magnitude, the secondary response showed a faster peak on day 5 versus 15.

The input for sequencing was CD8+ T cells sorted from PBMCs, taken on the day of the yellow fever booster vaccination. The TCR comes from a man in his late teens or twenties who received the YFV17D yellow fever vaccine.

CDR3 protein: CASSQQPGGAQNIQYF. Here the CDR3 DNA reads TGTGCCAGCAGCCAACAGCCCGGGGGGGCCCAAAACATTCAGTACTTC. The rearrangement links TRBV4-2 to TRBJ2-4; 8 bases fit TRBD2. The germline CDR1 and CDR2 sequences are LGHNA and YNFKEQ. The CDR3 length is 16 residues. The junction had 8 bases not matched to a gene; V was cut back by 2 bases and J by 5 bases.